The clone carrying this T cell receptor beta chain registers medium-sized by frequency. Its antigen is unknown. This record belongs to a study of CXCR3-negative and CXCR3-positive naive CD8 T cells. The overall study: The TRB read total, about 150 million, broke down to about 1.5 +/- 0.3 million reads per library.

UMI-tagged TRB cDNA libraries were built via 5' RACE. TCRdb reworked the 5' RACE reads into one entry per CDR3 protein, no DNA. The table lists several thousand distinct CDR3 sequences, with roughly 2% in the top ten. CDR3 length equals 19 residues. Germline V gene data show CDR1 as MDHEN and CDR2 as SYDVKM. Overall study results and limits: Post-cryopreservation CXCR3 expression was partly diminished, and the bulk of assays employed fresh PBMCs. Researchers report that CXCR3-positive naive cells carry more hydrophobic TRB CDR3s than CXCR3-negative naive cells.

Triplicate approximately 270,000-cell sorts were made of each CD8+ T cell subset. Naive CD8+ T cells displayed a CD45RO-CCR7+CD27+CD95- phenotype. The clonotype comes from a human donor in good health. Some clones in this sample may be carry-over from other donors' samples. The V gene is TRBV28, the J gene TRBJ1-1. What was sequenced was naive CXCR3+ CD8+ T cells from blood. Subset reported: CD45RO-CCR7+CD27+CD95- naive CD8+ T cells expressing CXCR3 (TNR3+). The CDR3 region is CASKVPPAAGTPLNTEAFF.